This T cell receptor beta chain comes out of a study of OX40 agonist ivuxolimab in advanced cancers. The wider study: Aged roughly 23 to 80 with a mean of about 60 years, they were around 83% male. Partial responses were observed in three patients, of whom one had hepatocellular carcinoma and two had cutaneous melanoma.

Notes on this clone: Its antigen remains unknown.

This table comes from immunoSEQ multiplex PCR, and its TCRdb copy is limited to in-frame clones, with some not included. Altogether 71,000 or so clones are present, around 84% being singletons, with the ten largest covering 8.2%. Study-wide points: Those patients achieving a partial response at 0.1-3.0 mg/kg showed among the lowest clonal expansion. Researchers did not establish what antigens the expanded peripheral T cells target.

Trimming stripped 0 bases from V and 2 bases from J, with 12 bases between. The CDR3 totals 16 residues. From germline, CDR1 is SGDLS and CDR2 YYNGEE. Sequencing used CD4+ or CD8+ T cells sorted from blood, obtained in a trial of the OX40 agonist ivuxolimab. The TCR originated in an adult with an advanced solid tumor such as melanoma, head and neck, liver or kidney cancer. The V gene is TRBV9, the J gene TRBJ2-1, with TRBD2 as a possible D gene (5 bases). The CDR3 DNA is TGTGCCAGCAGCGTAGAAGTCGGGGTAGCCTACAATGAGCAGTTCTTC. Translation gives CASSVEVGVAYNEQFF.